The rows below give T cell receptor beta chains drawn from one sample of a study of STAT3 mutations in large granular lymphocyte leukemia. Method: immunoSEQ multiplex PCR; TCRdb's copy keeps in-frame clones and lacks some. The table has roughly 31,000 clones, around 80% seen once; the top ten hold about 30%. Sequencing used peripheral blood mononuclear cells. These receptors came from a woman aged 45-59 years with T-cell large granular lymphocyte leukemia. Some clones in this sample may be carry-over from other donors' samples. Each CDR3 is given with its conserved first and last residue. A D gene is named only where the DNA matches it firmly. Size tells how often a clone was seen (once, few, many) or the class of an expanded clone, and some rows leave it out.

abundance | d_gene | j_gene | v_gene | CDR3nt | CDR3aa
. | TRBD2 | TRBJ2-1 | TRBV27 | TGTGCCAGCAGTCAGCTCGCGGGAGGGCGTTCTGAGCAGTTCTTC | CASSQLAGGRSEQFF
. | TRBD2 | TRBJ2-5 | TRBV28 | TGTGCCAGCAGTTCGCTAGCGGGAGGGGATACTCAAGAGACCCAGTACTTC | CASSSLAGGDTQETQYF
. | TRBD1 | TRBJ2-7 | TRBV28 | TGTGCCAGCAACTTAGACAGGGGAGAAGCCTCCTACGAGCAGTACTTC | CASNLDRGEASYEQYF
. | . | TRBJ1-1 | TRBV5-4 | TGTGCCAGCAGCCTCGGTTGGGCGAACTCTGAAGCTTTCTTT | CASSLGWANSEAFF
. | . | TRBJ1-4 | TRBV18 | TGTGCCAGCTCACCACAGGCAACTAATGAAAAACTGTTTTTT | CASSPQATNEKLFF
once | . | TRBJ2-7 | TRBV9 | TGTGCCAGCAGCGTAGGACAGCGAACCTACGAGCAGTACTTC | CASSVGQRTYEQYF
. | . | TRBJ2-7 | TRBV2 | TGTGCCAGCAGGAGGACTCCCGTCTCCTACGAGCAGTACTTC | CASRRTPVSYEQYF
. | TRBD2 | TRBJ2-7 | TRBV19 | TGTGCCAGTAGTCCGAGGGGACTAGCGGGAGACGAGCAGTACTTC | CASSPRGLAGDEQYF
. | TRBD2 | TRBJ2-7 | TRBV7-9 | TGTGCCAGCAGCTTTGGGGACTACCACTACGAGCAGTACTTC | CASSFGDYHYEQYF
. | TRBD2 | TRBJ2-5 | TRBV13 | TGTGCCAGCAGCTTTACCCTGACTAGCGGGAGGAAGACCCAGTACTTC | CASSFTLTSGRKTQYF
. | TRBD1 | TRBJ2-6 | TRBV11-3 | TGTGCCAGCAGCACCGGACAGGGGGCGCTGAAAGGGGCCAACGTCCTGACTTTC | CASSTGQGALKGANVLTF
. | . | TRBJ1-5 | TRBV28 | TGTGCCAGCAGTCCGAATTACAATCAGCCCCAGCATTTT | CASSPNYNQPQHF
. | . | TRBJ1-5 | TRBV9 | TGTGCCAGCAGCGGGGGCGACTTGCAGCCCCAGCATTTT | CASSGGDLQPQHF
. | . | TRBJ1-1 | TRBV7-9 | TGTGCCAGCAGCTTACGGGAGACTGAAGCTTTCTTT | CASSLRETEAFF
once | . | TRBJ1-4 | TRBV5-4 | TGTGCCAGCAGCGACCGGACAGACTCGGGAGGTGAAAAACTGTTTTTT | CASSDRTDSGGEKLFF
few | TRBD1 | TRBJ2-7 | TRBV7-2 | TGTGCCAGCAGCAAGGGGACAGGAGAAGACAGTGACTTC | CASSKGTGEDSDF
few | . | TRBJ1-1 | TRBV20-1 | TGCAGTGCTACCCCTTACACTGAAGCTTTCTTT | CSATPYTEAFF
. | TRBD1 | TRBJ1-2 | TRBV28 | TGTGCCAGCAGCTGGGACAGGGGCAACTATGGCTACACCTTC | CASSWDRGNYGYTF
. | TRBD2 | TRBJ2-7 | TRBV18 | TGTGCCAGCTCACCCGGGACTAGCTACGAGCAGTACTTC | CASSPGTSYEQYF
. | . | TRBJ2-7 | TRBV7-9 | TGTGCCAGCAGCGGCGCGGTTGGGAAGGGAAGATCCTACGAGCAGTACTTC | CASSGAVGKGRSYEQYF
. | . | TRBJ1-1 | TRBV7-9 | TGTGCCAGCAGCCTTATTTTGGGAGGGAACACTGAAGCTTTCTTT | CASSLILGGNTEAFF
. | TRBD1 | TRBJ1-2 | TRBV6-5 | TGTGCCAGCAGTCCCGACCAGGGGGCAGGGTATGGCTACACCTTC | CASSPDQGAGYGYTF
. | TRBD1 | TRBJ2-7 | TRBV28 | TGTGCCAGCAGTTTACCCTCAGGGGGTATTGGGTACGAGCAGTACTTC | CASSLPSGGIGYEQYF
once | . | TRBJ2-1 | TRBV18 | TGTGCCAGCTCACCAGGGAACTCCTACAATGAGCAGTTCTTC | CASSPGNSYNEQFF
. | . | TRBJ1-1 | TRBV29-1 | TGCAGCGCCGGGACCGCGTTGAACACTGAAGCTTTCTTT | CSAGTALNTEAFF
. | TRBD1 | TRBJ1-1 | TRBV7-9 | TGTGCCAGCAGCTTGAGACAGGGGGGTACTGAAGCTTTCTTT | CASSLRQGGTEAFF
. | . | TRBJ2-5 | TRBV5-6 | TGTGCCAGCATCAAAACAGGGGCGGGGGGTCGAGAGACCCAGTACTTC | CASIKTGAGGRETQYF
. | . | TRBJ1-2 | TRBV28 | TGTGCCAGCAGTTTATCTCGCGGCCGAGTCTTC | CASSLSRGRVF
. | . | TRBJ1-2 | TRBV30 | TGTGCCTGGAAGTTAGCGGTAACCGACTATGGCTACACCTTC | CAWKLAVTDYGYTF
few | . | TRBJ2-2 | TRBV30 | TGTGCCTGTGCTAAGGGCAGGGTGAGAACCGGGGAGCTGTTTTTT | CACAKGRVRTGELFF
. | TRBD2 | TRBJ2-3 | TRBV7-9 | TGTGCCAGCAGCTTCAAAGCGGGAGTAAGCACAGATACGCAGTATTTT | CASSFKAGVSTDTQYF
. | TRBD2 | TRBJ2-1 | TRBV5-1 | TGCGCCAGCAGCTCCCACGGACTAGGCGGCGATGAGCAGTTCTTC | CASSSHGLGGDEQFF
. | TRBD1 | TRBJ2-7 | TRBV11-2 | TGTGCCAGCAGCCCTCCGGGACAGGGCTACGAGCAGTACTTC | CASSPPGQGYEQYF
. | TRBD2 | TRBJ2-3 | TRBV5-4 | TGTGCCAGCGGACCTAGACTAGCGGGTACGACAGATACGCAGTATTTT | CASGPRLAGTTDTQYF
once | . | TRBJ2-5 | TRBV5-1 | TGCGCCAGCAGCTTGGAATTCGGCCTATCGGAGACCCAGTACTTC | CASSLEFGLSETQYF
. | . | TRBJ1-2 | TRBV30 | TGTGCCTATACAACGAGACCTAACTATGGCTACACCTTC | CAYTTRPNYGYTF
. | . | TRBJ1-2 | TRBV7-8 | TGTGCCAGCAGCTTAGCGATTAACAGCAGGGGCTACACCTTC | CASSLAINSRGYTF
. | TRBD1 | TRBJ2-7 | TRBV18 | TGTGCCAGCTCACCAGGGACAGGGGGCTACGAGCAGTACTTC | CASSPGTGGYEQYF
. | . | TRBJ1-5 | TRBV18 | TGTGCCAGCTCAGCCCGCATGGGGGGCAATCAGCCCCAGCATTTT | CASSARMGGNQPQHF
. | . | TRBJ2-5 | TRBV5-4 | TGTGCCAGCAGCTTGGCGCGCGTCCAAGAGACCCAGTACTTC | CASSLARVQETQYF
. | . | TRBJ1-1 | TRBV5-1 | TGCGCCAGCAGCTTGGGTCCTGAAGCTTTCTTT | CASSLGPEAFF
. | . | TRBJ1-2 | TRBV18 | TGTGCCAGCTCACCTGGGGGAGTCGGTAACTATGGCTACACCTTC | CASSPGGVGNYGYTF
. | . | TRBJ1-1 | TRBV18 | TGTGCCAGCTCACCAGTCAGGGGCGCGGGCACTGAAGCTTTCTTT | CASSPVRGAGTEAFF
. | . | TRBJ1-1 | TRBV28 | TGTGCCAGCAGTTCACCCAGCCCAGGGCCGAACACTGAAGCTTTCTTT | CASSSPSPGPNTEAFF
few | . | TRBJ1-1 | TRBV18 | TGTGCCAGCTCACCTGCCCCTCTCGGGGCCTGGAACACTGAAGCTTTCTTT | CASSPAPLGAWNTEAFF
. | . | TRBJ1-1 | TRBV11-1 | TGTGCCAGCAGCCATTTAGGAGGGAGGGTAGCTGAAGCTTTCTTT | CASSHLGGRVAEAFF
. | . | TRBJ2-7 | TRBV10-3 | TGTGCCATCACCTCGACCCCCGGGAGCTCCTACGAGCAGTACTTC | CAITSTPGSSYEQYF
. | . | TRBJ2-7 | TRBV6-4 | TGTGCCACCTTGGACAGCTACGAGCAGTACTTC | CATLDSYEQYF
. | TRBD1 | TRBJ2-7 | TRBV7-9 | TGTGCCAGCAGCTTAGGGACAGGGGGCCAGGACGAGCAGTACTTC | CASSLGTGGQDEQYF
. | . | TRBJ2-5 | TRBV7-2 | TGTGCCAGCAGCTTAGGCGGGCCTGTGGAGACCCAGTACTTC | CASSLGGPVETQYF
. | TRBD1 | TRBJ2-5 | TRBV11-3 | TGTGCCAGCAGCTTAGGGGCGACAGGGTACCAAGAGACCCAGTACTTC | CASSLGATGYQETQYF
. | TRBD2 | TRBJ2-5 | TRBV5-1 | TGCGCCAGCAGCTTAGCGGGAATTATGACCCAAGAGACCCAGTACTTC | CASSLAGIMTQETQYF
. | . | TRBJ2-1 | TRBV5-6 | TGTGCCAGCAGCTTAACGGGGACGGCTACCTACAATGAGCAGTTCTTC | CASSLTGTATYNEQFF